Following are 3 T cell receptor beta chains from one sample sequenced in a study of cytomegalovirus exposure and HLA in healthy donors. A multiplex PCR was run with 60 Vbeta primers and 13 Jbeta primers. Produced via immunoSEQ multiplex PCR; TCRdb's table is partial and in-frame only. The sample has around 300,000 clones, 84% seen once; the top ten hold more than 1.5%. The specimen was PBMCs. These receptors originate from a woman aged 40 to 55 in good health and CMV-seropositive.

The DNA of the CDR3 is TGTGCCATCAGTGAAGACAGCTACGAGCAGTACTTC. Amino acids: CAISEDSYEQYF. The gene calls are TRBV10-3 and TRBJ2-7; weak D call: TRBD1 (5 bases). The V and J ends lost 3 bases and 3 bases respectively, with 6 bases between them. The CDR3 consists of 12 residues. CDR1 ENHRY and CDR2 SYGVKD come from the germline V gene.

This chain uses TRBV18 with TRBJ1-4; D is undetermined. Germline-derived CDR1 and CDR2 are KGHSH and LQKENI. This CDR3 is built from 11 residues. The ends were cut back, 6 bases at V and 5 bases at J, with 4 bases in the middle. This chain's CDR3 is CASSLNEKLFF. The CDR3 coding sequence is TGTGCCAGCTCCCTAAATGAAAAACTGTTTTTT.

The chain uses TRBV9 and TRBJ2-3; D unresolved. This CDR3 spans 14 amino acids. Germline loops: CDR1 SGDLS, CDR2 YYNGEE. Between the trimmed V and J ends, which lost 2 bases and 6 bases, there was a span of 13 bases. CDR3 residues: CASSVSSMGDTQYF. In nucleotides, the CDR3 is TGTGCCAGCAGCGTGTCTTCTATGGGCGATACGCAGTATTTT.